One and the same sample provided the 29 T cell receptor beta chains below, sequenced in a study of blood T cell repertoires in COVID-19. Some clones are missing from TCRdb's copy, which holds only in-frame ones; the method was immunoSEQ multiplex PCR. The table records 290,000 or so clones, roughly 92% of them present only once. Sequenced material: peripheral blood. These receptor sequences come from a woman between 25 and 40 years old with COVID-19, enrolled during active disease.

The CDR3 protein is CASSLGGRANEQFF. The CDR3, as DNA: TGTGCCAGCAGCTTGGGTGGGAGGGCCAATGAGCAGTTCTTC. This chain uses TRBV11-2 with TRBJ2-1; 7 nucleotides align to TRBD2. The CDR3 runs 14 residues. Germline loops: CDR1 SGHAT, CDR2 FQNNGV. The J segment lost 6 bases and the V segment lost 3 bases, leaving 5 bases of the junction unmatched.

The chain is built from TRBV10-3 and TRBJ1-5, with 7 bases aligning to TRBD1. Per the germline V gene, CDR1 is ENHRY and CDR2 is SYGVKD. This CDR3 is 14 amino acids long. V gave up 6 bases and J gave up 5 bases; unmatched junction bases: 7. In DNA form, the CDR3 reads TGTGCCATCAGCGTAGACAGGGTCGATCAGCCCCAGCATTTT. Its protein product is CAISVDRVDQPQHF.

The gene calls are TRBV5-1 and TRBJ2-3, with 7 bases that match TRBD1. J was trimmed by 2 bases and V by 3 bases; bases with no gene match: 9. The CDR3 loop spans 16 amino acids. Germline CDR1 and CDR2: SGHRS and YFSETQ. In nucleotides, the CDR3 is TGCGCCAGCAGCTCGACCGGGACAGCAATCACAGATACGCAGTATTTT. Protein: CASSSTGTAITDTQYF.

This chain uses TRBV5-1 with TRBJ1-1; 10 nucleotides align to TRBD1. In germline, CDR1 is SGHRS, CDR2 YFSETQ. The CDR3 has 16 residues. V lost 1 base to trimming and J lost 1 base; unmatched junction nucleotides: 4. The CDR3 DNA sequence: TGCGCCAGCAGCTTGCCTAGGACAGGGGGGAACACTGAAGCTTTCTTT. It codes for CASSLPRTGGNTEAFF.

CDR3 bases: TGTGCCAGCTCATCGGGACAGCGCTCTGGAAACACCATATATTTT. Translation gives CASSSGQRSGNTIYF. The rearrangement links TRBV18 to TRBJ1-3, with 7 nucleotides matching TRBD1. Germline trimming cut 5 bases from V and 0 bases from J; bases unmatched to any gene: 4. CDR1 and CDR2 (germline): KGHSH, LQKENI. CDR3 length: 15 residues.

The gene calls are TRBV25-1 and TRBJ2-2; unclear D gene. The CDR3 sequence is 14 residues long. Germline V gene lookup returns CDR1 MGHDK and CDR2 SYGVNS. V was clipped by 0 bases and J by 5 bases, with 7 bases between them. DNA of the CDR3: TGTGCCAGCAGTGAATATGTGTCGACCGGGGAGCTGTTTTTT. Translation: CASSEYVSTGELFF.

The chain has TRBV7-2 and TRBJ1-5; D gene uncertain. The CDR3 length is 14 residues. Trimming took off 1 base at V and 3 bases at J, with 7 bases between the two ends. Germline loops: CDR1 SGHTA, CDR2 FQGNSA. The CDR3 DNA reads TGTGCCAGCAGCTTAGGAGGTTACAATCAGCCCCAGCATTTT. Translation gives CASSLGGYNQPQHF.

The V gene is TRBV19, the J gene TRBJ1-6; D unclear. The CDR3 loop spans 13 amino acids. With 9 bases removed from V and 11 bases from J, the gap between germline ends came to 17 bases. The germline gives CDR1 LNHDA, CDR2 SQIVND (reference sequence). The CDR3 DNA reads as TGTGCCAGACAAGGGAGGGAACGGGCACCCCTCCACTTT. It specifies CARQGRERAPLHF.

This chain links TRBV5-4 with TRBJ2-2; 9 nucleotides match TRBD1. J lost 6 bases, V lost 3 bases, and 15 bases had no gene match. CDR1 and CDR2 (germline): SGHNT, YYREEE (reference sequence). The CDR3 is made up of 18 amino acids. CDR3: CASSSPTVGQGSAGELFF. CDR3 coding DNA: TGTGCCAGCAGCTCCCCGACGGTGGGACAGGGAAGTGCCGGGGAGCTGTTTTTT.

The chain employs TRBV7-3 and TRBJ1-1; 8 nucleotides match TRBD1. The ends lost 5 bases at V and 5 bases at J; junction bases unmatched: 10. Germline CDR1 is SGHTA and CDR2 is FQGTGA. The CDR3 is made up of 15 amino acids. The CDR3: CASSPQGGMGTEAFF. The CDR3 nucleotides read TGTGCCAGCAGCCCACAGGGGGGTATGGGGACTGAAGCTTTCTTT.

In DNA, the CDR3 is TGCGCCAGCACCCCGGGTATCTACAATGAGCAGTTCTTC. Protein sequence: CASTPGIYNEQFF. The V call is TRBV5-1, the J call TRBJ2-1; D unclear. Germline V CDR1 and CDR2: SGHRS, YFSETQ. Trimming stripped 6 bases from V and 3 bases from J, with 10 bases between. This CDR3 is built from 13 residues.

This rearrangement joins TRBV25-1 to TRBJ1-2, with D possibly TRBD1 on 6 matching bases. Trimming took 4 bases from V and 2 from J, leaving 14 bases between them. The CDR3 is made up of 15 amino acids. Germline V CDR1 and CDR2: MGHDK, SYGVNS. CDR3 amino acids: CASSATDRFNYGYTF. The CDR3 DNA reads TGTGCCAGCAGTGCTACGGACAGATTCAACTATGGCTACACCTTC.

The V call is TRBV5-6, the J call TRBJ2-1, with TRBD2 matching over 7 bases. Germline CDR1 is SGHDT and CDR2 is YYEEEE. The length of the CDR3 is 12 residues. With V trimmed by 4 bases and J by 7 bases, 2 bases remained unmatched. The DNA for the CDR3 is TGTGCCAGCAGCGGGGGAGGGAATGAGCAGTTCTTC. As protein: CASSGGGNEQFF.

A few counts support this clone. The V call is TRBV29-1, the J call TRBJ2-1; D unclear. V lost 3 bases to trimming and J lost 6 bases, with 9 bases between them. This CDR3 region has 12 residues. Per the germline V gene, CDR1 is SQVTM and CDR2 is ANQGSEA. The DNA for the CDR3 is TGCAGCGTTGATCACTCGTCCAATGAGCAGTTCTTC. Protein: CSVDHSSNEQFF.

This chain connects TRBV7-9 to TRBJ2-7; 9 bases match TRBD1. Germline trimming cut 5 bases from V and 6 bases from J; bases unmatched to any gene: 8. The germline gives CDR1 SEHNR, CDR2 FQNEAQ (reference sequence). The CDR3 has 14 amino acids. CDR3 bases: TGTGCCAGCAGCCCCCGGGACAGGGTAGGCGAGCAGTACTTC. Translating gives CASSPRDRVGEQYF.

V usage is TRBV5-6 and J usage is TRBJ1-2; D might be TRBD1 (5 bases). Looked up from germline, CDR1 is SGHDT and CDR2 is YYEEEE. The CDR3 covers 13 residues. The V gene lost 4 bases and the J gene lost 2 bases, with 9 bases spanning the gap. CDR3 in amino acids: CASSATENYGYTF. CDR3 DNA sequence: TGTGCCAGCAGCGCGACAGAGAACTATGGCTACACCTTC.

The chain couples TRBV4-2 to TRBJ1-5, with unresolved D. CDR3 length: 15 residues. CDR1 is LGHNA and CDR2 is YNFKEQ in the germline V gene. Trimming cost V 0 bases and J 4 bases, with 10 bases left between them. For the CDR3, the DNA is TGTGCCAGCAGCCAAGATGCCCAGGTGAATCAGCCCCAGCATTTT. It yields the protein CASSQDAQVNQPQHF.

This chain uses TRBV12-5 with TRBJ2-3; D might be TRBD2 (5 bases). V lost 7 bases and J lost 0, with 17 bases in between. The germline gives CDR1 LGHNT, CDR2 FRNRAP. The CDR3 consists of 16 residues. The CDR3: CASARTDFSSTDTQYF. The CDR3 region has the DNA TGTGCTAGTGCCAGAACGGACTTTTCTAGCACAGATACGCAGTATTTT.

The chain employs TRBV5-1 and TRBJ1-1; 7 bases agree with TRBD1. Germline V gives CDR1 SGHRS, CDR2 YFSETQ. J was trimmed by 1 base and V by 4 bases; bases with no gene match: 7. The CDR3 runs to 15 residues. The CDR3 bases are TGCGCCAGCAGCAGGGGACAGACAAAGAACACTGAAGCTTTCTTT. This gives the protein CASSRGQTKNTEAFF.

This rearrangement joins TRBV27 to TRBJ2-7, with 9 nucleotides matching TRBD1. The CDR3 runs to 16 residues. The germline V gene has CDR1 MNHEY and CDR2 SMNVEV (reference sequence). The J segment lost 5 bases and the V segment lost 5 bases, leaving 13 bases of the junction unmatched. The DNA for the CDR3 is TGTGCCAGCAGTCACTCGACAGGGGGTTTAGTCAACGAGCAGTACTTC. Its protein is CASSHSTGGLVNEQYF.

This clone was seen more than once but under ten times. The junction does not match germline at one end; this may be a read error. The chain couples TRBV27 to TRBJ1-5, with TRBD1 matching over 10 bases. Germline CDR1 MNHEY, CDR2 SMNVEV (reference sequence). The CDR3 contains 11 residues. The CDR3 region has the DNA TGTGCCAGCACTCTAGGACAGGGGGGGTATTTT. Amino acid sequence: CASTLGQGGYF.

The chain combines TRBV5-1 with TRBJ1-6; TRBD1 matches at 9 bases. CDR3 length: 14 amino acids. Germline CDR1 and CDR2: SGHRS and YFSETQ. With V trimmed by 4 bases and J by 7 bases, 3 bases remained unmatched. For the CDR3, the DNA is TGCGCCAGCAGCCAGGGACAGGGAAATTCACCCCTCCACTTT. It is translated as CASSQGQGNSPLHF. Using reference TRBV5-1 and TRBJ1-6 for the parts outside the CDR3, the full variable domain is KAGVTQTPRYLIKTRGQQVTLSCSPISGHRSVSWYQQTPGQGLQFLFEYFSETQRNKGNFPGRFSGRQFSNSRSEMNVSTLELGDSALYLCASSQGQGNSPLHFGNGTRLTVT.

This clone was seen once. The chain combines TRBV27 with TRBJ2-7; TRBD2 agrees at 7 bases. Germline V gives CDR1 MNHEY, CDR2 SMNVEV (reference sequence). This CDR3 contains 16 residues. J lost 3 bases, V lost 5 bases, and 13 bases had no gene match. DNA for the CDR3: TGTGCCAGCAGTGCGGCCCGGACTAGAGCCGGCTACGAGCAGTACTTC. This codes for CASSAARTRAGYEQYF.

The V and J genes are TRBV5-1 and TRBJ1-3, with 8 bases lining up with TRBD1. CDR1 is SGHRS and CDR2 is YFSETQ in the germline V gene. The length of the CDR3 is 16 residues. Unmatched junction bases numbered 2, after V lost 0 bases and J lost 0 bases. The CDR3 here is CASSLDRGFSGNTIYF. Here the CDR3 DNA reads TGCGCCAGCAGCTTGGACAGGGGGTTCTCTGGAAACACCATATATTTT.

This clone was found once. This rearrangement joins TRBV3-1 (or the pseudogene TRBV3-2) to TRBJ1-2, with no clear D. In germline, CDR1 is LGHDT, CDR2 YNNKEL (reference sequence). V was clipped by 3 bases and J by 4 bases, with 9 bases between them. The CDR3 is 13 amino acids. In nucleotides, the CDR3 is TGTGCCAGCAGCCAGCAGGTTTCCTATGGCTACACCTTC. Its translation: CASSQQVSYGYTF.

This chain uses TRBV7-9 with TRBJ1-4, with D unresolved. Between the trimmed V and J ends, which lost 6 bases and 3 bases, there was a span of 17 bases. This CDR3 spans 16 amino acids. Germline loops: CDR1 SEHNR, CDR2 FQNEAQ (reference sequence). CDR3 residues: CASSVSGGFANEKLFF. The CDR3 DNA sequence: TGTGCCAGCAGTGTTAGCGGCGGGTTTGCTAATGAAAAACTGTTTTTT. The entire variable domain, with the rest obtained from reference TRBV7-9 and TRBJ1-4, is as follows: DTGVSQNPRHKITKRGQNVTFRCDPISEHNRLYWYRQTLGQGPEFLTYFQNEAQLEKSRLLSDRFSAERPKGSFSTLEIQRTEQGDSAMYLCASSVSGGFANEKLFFGSGTQLSVL.

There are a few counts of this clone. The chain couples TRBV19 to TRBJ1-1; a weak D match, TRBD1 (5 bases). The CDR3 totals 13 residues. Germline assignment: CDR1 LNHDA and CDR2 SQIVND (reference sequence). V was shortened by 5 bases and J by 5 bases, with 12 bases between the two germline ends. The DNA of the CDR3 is TGTGCCAGTAGTTTCCAGGGAGGGACTGAAGCTTTCTTT. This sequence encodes CASSFQGGTEAFF.

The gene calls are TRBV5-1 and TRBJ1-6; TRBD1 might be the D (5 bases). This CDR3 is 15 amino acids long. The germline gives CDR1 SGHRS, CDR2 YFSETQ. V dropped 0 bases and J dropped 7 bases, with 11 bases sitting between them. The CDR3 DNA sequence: TGCGCCAGCAGCTTGGAAGGGGATGGGAATTCACCCCTCCACTTT. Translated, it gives CASSLEGDGNSPLHF. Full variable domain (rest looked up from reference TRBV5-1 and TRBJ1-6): KAGVTQTPRYLIKTRGQQVTLSCSPISGHRSVSWYQQTPGQGLQFLFEYFSETQRNKGNFPGRFSGRQFSNSRSEMNVSTLELGDSALYLCASSLEGDGNSPLHFGNGTRLTVT.

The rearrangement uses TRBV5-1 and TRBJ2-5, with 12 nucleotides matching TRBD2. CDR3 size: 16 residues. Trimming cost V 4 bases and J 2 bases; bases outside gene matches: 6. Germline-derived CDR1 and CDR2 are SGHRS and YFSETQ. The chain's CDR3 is CASSPVTSGGQETQYF. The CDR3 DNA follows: TGCGCCAGCAGCCCCGTGACTAGCGGGGGTCAAGAGACCCAGTACTTC. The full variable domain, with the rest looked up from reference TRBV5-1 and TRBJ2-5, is KAGVTQTPRYLIKTRGQQVTLSCSPISGHRSVSWYQQTPGQGLQFLFEYFSETQRNKGNFPGRFSGRQFSNSRSEMNVSTLELGDSALYLCASSPVTSGGQETQYFGPGTRLLVL.